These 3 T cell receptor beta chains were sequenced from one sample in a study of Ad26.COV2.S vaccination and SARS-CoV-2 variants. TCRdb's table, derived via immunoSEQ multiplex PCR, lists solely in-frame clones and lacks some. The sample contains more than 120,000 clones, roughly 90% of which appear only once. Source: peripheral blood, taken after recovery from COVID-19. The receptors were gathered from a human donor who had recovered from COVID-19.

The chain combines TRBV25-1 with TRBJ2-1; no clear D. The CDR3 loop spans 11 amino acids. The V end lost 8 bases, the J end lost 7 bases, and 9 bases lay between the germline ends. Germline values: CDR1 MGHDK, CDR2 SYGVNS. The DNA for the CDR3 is TGTGCCAGCGGGGTAACGAATGAGCAGTTCTTC. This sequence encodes CASGVTNEQFF.

The CDR3 loop reads CASSGGGGAHGYTF. CDR3 in DNA: TGTGCCAGCAGTGGAGGGGGAGGGGCCCATGGCTACACCTTC. This rearrangement joins TRBV28 to TRBJ1-2; possibly TRBD1 for D (6 bases). Trimming pared 5 bases from V and 6 bases from J, leaving 16 bases between. The CDR3 is 14 residues long. CDR1 MDHEN and CDR2 SYDVKM come from the germline V gene.

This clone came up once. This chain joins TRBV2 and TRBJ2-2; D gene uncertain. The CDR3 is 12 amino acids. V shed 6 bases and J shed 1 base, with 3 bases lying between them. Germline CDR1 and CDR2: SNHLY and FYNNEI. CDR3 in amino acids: CASRVNTGELFF. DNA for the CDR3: TGTGCCAGCAGGGTGAACACCGGGGAGCTGTTTTTT.